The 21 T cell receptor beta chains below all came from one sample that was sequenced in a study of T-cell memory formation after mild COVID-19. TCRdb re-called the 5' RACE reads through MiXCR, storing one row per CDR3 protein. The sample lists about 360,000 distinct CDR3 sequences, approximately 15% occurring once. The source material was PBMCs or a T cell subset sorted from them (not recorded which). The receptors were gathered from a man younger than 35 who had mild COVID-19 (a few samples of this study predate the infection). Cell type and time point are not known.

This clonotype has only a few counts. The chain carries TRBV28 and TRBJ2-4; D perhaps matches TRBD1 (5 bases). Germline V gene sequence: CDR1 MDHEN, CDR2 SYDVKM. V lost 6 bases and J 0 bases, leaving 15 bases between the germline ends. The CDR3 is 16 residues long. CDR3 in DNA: TGTGCCAGCAGGACAATAGGACAACTAGCCAAAAACATTCAGTACTTC. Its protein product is CASRTIGQLAKNIQYF.

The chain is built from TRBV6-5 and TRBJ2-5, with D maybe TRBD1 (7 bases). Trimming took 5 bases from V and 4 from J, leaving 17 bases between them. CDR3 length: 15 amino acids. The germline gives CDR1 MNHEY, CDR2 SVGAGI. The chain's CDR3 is CASSRTVQGGETQYF. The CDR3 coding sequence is TGTGCCAGCAGTAGGACAGTCCAGGGGGGAGAGACCCAGTACTTC.

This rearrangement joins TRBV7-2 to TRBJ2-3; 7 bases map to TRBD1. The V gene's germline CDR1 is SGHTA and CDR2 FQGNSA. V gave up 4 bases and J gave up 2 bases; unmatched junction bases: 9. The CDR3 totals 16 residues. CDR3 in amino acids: CASSSDRFEDTDTQYF. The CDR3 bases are TGTGCCAGCAGCTCGGACAGGTTTGAGGACACAGATACGCAGTATTTT.

The CDR3 reads CASSLVLAIDEQYF. The CDR3 DNA sequence: TGTGCCAGCAGCTTAGTCTTAGCGATCGACGAGCAGTACTTC. The rearrangement links TRBV11-3 to TRBJ2-7; D might be TRBD2 (5 bases). This CDR3 region has 14 residues. Germline lookup yields CDR1 SGHNT and CDR2 YENEEA. V was clipped by 1 base and J by 5 bases, with 12 bases between them.

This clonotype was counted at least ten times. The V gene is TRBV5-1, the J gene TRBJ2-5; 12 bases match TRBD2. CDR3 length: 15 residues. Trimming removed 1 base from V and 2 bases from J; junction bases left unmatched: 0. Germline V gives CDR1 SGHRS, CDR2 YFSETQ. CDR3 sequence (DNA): TGCGCCAGCAGCTTGACTAGCGGGGGGCAAGAGACCCAGTACTTC. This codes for CASSLTSGGQETQYF.

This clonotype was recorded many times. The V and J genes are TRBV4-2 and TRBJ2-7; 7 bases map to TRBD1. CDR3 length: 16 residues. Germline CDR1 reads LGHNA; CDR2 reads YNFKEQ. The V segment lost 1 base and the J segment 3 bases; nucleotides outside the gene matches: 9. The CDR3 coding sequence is TGTGCCAGCAGCCAAGTTTTCGGGGCAGGGGGCTACGAGCAGTACTTC. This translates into CASSQVFGAGGYEQYF.

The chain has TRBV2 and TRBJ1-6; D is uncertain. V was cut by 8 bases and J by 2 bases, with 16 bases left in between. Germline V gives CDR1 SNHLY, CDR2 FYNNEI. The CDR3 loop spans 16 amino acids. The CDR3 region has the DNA TGTGCCAGCGGGTCCAGACCCAACGCCTATAATTCACCCCTCCACTTT. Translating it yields CASGSRPNAYNSPLHF. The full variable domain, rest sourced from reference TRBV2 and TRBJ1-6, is EPEVTQTPSHQVTQMGQEVILRCVPISNHLYFYWYRQILGQKVEFLVSFYNNEISEKSEIFDDQFSVERPDGSNFTLKIRSTKLEDSAMYFCASGSRPNAYNSPLHFGNGTRLTVT.

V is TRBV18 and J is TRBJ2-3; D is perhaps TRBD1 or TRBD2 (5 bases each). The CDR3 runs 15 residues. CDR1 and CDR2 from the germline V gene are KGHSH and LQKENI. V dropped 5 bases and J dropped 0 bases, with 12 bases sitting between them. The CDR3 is CASSSRDGSTDTQYF. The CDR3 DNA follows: TGTGCCAGCTCAAGCCGGGACGGCAGCACAGATACGCAGTATTTT. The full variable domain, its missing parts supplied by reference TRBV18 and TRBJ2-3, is NAGVMQNPRHLVRRRGQEARLRCSPMKGHSHVYWYRQLPEEGLKFMVYLQKENIIDESGMPKERFSAEFPKEGPSILRIQQVVRGDSAAYFCASSSRDGSTDTQYFGPGTRLTVL.

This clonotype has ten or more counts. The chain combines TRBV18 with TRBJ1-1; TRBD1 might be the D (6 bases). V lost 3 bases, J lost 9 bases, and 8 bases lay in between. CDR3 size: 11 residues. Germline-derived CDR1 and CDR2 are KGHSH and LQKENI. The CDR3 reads CASSPDRKAFF. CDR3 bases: TGTGCCAGCTCACCGGACAGAAAAGCTTTCTTT.

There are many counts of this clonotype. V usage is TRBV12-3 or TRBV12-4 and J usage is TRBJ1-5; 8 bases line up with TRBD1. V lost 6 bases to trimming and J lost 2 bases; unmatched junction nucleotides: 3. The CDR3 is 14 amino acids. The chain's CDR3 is CASRPGQGNQPQHF. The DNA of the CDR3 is TGTGCCAGCAGGCCGGGACAGGGCAATCAGCCCCAGCATTTT.

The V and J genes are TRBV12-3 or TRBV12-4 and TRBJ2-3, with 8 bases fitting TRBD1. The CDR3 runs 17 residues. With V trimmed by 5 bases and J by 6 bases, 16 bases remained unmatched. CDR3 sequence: CASSPRTGPSGWDTQYF. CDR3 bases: TGTGCCAGCAGTCCCCGGACAGGGCCCAGCGGGTGGGATACGCAGTATTTT.

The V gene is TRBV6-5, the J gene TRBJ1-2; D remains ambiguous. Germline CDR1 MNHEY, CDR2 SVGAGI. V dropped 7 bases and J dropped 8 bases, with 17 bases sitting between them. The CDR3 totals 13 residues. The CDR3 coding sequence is TGTGCCAGCACCCTAGGATGGGCTTACGGCTACACCTTC. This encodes CASTLGWAYGYTF.

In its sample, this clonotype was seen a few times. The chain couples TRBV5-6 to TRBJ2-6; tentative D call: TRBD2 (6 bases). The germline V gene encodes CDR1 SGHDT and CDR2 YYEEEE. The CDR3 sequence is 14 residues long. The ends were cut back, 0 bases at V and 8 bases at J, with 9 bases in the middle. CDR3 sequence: CASSLGAGSNVLTF. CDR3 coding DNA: TGTGCCAGCAGCTTGGGCGCGGGGTCCAACGTCCTGACTTTC.

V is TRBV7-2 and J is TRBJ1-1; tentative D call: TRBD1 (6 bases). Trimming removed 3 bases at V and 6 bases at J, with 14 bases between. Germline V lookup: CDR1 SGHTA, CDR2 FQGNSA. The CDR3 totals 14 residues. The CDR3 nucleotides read TGTGCCAGCAGCTTCCGGGACCCAGGGGCTGAAGCTTTCTTT. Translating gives CASSFRDPGAEAFF. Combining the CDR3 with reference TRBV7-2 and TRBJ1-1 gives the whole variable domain GAGVSQSPSNKVTEKGKDVELRCDPISGHTALYWYRQSLGQGLEFLIYFQGNSAPDKSGLPSDRFSAERTGGSVSTLTIQRTQQEDSAVYLCASSFRDPGAEAFFGQGTRLTVV.

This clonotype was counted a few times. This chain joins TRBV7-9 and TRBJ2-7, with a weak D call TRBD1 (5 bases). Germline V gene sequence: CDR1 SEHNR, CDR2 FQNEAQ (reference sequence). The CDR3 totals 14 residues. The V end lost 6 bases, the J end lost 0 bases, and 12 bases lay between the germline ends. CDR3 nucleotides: TGTGCCAGCAGTCAGACAGTGAGCTCCTACGAGCAGTACTTC. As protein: CASSQTVSSYEQYF.

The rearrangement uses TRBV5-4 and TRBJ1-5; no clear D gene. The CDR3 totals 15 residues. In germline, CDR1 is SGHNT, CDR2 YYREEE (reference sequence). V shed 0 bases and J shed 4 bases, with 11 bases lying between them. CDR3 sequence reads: CASSLGGSRNQPQHF. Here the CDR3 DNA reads TGTGCCAGCAGCTTGGGAGGGAGTAGAAATCAGCCCCAGCATTTT. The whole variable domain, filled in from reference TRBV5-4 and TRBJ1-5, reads ETGVTQSPTHLIKTRGQQVTLRCSSQSGHNTVSWYQQALGQGPQFIFQYYREEENGRGNFPPRFSGLQFPNYSSELNVNALELDDSALYLCASSLGGSRNQPQHFGDGTRLSIL.

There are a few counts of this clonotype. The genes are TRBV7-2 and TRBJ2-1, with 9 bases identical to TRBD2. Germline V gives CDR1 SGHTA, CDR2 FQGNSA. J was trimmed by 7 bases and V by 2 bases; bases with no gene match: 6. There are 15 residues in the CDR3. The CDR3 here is CASSLRAGGRNEQFF. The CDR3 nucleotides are TGTGCCAGCAGCTTAAGAGCGGGGGGAAGGAATGAGCAGTTCTTC.

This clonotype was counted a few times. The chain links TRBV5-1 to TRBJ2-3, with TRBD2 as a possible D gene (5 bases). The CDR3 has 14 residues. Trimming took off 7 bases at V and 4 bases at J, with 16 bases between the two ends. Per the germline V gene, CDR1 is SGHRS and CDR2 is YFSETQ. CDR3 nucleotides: TGCGCCAGCCGCTGGGCCGGGATGGCAGATACGCAGTATTTT. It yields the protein CASRWAGMADTQYF.

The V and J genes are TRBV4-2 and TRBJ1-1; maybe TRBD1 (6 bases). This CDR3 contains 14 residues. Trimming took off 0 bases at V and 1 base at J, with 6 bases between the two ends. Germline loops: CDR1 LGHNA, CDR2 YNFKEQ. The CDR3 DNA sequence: TGTGCCAGCAGCCAAGAACAGGGGAACACTGAAGCTTTCTTT. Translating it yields CASSQEQGNTEAFF.

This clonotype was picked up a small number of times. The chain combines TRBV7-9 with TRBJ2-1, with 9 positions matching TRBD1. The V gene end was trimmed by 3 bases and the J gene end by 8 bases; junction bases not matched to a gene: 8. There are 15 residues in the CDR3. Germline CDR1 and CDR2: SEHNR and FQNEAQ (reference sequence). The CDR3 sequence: CASSLTGQGLYEQFF. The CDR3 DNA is TGTGCCAGCAGCTTGACGGGACAGGGCCTTTATGAGCAGTTCTTC.

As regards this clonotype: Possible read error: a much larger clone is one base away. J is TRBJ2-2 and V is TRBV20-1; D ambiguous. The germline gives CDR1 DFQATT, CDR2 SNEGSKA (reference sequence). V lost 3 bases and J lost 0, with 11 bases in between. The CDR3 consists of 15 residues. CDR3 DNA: TGCAGTGCTAGGATTGGGCAGTCGAACACCGGGGAGCTGTTTTTT. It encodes CSARIGQSNTGELFF.